The following is a TCR beta chain sequence with its context. Its specificity is unknown. The data stem from a study of vaccination and CD4 T cells after COVID-19. The treatment: approximately nine-day PBMC culture with coronavirus spike peptide pools or control peptides (ViraFEST assay). The germline gives CDR1 MNHEY, CDR2 SVGEGT. The junction had 0 bases not matched to a gene; V was cut back by 4 bases and J by 6 bases. The CDR3 extends over 11 amino acids. Cultured CD4+ T-cell DNA underwent Oncomine TCR Beta short-read sequencing. TCRdb analysed the PCR reads with MiXCR anew, one entry per CDR3 protein. The profile shows approximately 20,000 distinct CDR3 sequences, approximately 52% of them singletons.

The sample comprised CD4+ T cells from blood, cultured in vitro. This TCR came from a human donor who had recovered from COVID-19. This chain joins TRBV6-2 or TRBV6-3 and TRBJ2-7; 7 nucleotides agree with TRBD1. In DNA, the CDR3 is TGTGCCAGCAGTTCAGGGGGCGAGCAGTACTTC. It codes for CASSSGGEQYF.